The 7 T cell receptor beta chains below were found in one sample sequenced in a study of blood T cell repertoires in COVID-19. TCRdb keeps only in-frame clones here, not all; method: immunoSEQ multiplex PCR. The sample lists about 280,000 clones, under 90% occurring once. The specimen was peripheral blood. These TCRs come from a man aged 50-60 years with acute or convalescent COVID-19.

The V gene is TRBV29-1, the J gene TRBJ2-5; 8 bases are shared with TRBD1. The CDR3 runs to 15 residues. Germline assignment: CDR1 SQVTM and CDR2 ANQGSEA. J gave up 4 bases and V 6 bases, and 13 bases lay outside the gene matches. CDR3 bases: TGCAGCGTGACCGGGACAGGTAGTTTTGGAGAGACCCAGTACTTC. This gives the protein CSVTGTGSFGETQYF.

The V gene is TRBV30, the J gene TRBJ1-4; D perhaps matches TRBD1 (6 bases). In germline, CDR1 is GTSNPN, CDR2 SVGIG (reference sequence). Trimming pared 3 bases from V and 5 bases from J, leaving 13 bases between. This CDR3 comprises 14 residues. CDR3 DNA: TGTGCCTGGAGCCAACGGACAGAGAATGAAAAACTGTTTTTT. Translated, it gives CAWSQRTENEKLFF.

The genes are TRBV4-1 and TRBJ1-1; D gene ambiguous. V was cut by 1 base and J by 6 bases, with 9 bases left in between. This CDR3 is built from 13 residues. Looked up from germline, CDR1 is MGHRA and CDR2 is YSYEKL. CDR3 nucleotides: TGCGCCAGCAGCCAAGGAGGGAGGGCTGAAGCTTTCTTT. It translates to CASSQGGRAEAFF.

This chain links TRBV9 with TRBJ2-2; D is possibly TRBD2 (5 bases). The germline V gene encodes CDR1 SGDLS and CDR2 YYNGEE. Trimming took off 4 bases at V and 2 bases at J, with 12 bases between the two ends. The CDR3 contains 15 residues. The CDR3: CASSILASNTGELFF. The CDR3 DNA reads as TGTGCCAGCAGCATCTTAGCGAGTAACACCGGGGAGCTGTTTTTT.

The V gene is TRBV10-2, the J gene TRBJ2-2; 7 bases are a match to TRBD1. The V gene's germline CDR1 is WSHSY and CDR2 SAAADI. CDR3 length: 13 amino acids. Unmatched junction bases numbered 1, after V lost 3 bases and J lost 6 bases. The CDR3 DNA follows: TGCGCCAGCAGTGAAAGGGGGCCCGGGGAGCTGTTTTTT. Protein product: CASSERGPGELFF.

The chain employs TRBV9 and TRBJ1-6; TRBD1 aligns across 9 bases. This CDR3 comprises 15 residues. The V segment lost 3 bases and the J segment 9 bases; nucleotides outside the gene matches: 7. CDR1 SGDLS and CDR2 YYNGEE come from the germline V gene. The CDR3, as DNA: TGTGCCAGCAGCGCTGTTGGGACAGGGAGTTCACCCCTCCACTTT. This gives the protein CASSAVGTGSSPLHF.

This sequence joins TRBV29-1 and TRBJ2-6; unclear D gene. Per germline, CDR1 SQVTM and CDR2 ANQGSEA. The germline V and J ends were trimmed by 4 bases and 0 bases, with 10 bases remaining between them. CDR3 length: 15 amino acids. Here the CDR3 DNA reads TGCAGCGTTGCGGTACACAGCTCTGGGGCCAACGTCCTGACTTTC. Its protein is CSVAVHSSGANVLTF.